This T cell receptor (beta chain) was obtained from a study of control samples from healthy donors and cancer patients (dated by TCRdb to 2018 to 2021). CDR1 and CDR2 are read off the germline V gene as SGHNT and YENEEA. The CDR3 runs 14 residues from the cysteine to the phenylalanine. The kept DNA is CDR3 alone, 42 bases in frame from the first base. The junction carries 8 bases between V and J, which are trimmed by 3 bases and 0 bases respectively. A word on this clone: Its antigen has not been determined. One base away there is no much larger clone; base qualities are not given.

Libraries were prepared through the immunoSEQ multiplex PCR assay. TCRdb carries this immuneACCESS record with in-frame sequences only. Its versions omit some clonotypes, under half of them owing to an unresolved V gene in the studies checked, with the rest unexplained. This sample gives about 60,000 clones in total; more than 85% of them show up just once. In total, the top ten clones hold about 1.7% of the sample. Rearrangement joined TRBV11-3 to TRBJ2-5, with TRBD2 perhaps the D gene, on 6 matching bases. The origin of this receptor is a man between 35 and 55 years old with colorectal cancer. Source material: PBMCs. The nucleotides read TGTGCCAGCAGCTTTGGAGGGGACCAAGAGACCCAGTACTTC. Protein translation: CASSFGGDQETQYF.